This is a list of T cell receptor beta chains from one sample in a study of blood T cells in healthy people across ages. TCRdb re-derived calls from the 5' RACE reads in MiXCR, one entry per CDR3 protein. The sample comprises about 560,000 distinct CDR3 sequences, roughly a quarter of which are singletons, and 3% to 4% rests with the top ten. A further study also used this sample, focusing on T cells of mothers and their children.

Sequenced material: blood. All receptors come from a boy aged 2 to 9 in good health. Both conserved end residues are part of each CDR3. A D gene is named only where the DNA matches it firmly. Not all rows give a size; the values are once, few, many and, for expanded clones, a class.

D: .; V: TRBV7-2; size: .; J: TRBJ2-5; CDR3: CASSSGPGARETQYF; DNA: TGTGCCAGCAGCTCAGGCCCGGGGGCAAGGGAGACCCAGTACTTC
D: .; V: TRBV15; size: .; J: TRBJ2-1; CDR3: CATSRDRWGFGNEQFF; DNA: TGTGCCACCAGCAGAGATCGGTGGGGCTTTGGGAATGAGCAGTTCTTC
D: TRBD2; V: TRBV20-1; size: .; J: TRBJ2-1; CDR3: CSAIAGGTFLNEQFF; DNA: TGCAGTGCCATAGCGGGAGGAACCTTCCTCAATGAGCAGTTCTTC
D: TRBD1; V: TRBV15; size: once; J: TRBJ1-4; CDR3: CATSNRGGEKLFF; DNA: TGTGCCACCAGCAACAGGGGCGGTGAAAAACTGTTTTTT
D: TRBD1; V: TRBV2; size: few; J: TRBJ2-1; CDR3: CASSEEKGQGRNLLF; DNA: TGTGCCAGCAGTGAAGAGAAGGGACAGGGTCGGAATCTGCTCTTC
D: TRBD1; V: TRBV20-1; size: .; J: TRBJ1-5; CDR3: CSATDRVDQPQHF; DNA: TGCAGTGCTACTGACAGGGTTGATCAGCCCCAGCATTTT
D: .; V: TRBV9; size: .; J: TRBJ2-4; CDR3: CASSTGSGDIQYF; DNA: TGTGCCAGCAGTACGGGATCGGGGGACATTCAGTACTTC
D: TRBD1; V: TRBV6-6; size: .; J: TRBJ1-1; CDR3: CASSDREGTEAFF; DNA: TGTGCCAGCAGTGACAGGGAAGGCACTGAAGCTTTCTTT
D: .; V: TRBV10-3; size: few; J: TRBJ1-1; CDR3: CAISDPGGVGTEAFF; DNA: TGTGCCATCAGTGACCCGGGCGGGGTTGGCACTGAAGCTTTCTTT
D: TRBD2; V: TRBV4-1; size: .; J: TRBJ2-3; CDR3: CASSQDRLAGGHRNTQYF; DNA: TGCGCCAGCAGCCAAGATCGGCTAGCGGGGGGCCACCGCAATACGCAGTATTTT
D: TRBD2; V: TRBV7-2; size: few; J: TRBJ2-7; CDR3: CASSPILAGYSYEQYF; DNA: TGTGCCAGCAGCCCTATATTAGCGGGGTACTCCTACGAGCAGTACTTC
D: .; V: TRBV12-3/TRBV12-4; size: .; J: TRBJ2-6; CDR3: CASRSIRQDVLTF; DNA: TGTGCCAGCAGGAGTATCCGTCAGGACGTTCTGACTTTC
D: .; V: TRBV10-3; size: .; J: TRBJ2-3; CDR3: CAISETGTVGTDTQYF; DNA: TGTGCCATCAGTGAGACCGGGACTGTGGGCACAGATACGCAGTATTTT
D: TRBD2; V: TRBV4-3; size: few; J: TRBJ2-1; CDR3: CASSHSEGSGSSYNEQFF; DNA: TGCGCCAGCAGCCATTCAGAGGGTAGCGGGAGCTCCTACAATGAGCAGTTCTTC
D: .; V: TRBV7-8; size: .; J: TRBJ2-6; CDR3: CASSRFQQGRGANVPTF; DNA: TGTGCCAGCAGCCGATTTCAACAGGGGCGGGGGGCCAACGTCCCGACTTTC
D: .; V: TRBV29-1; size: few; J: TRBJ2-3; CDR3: CSVHQGGTDTQYF; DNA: TGCAGCGTTCATCAGGGAGGCACAGATACGCAGTATTTT
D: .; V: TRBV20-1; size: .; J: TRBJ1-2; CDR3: CSAYRTAGGYTF; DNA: TGCAGTGCTTACCGGACGGCGGGGGGCTACACCTTC
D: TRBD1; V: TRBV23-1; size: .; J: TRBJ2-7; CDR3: CASSHEGGGGSYEQYF; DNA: TGCGCCAGCAGTCACGAAGGGGGCGGCGGCTCCTACGAGCAGTACTTC
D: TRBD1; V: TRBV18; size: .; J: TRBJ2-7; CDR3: CASSSGQGAHYEQYF; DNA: TGTGCCAGCTCCAGCGGACAGGGGGCTCACTACGAGCAGTACTTC
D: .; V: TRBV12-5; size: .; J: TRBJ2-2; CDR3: CASGLQGYTGELFF; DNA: TGTGCTAGTGGTTTGCAGGGCTACACCGGGGAGCTGTTTTTT
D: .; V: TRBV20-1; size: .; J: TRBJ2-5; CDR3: CSARGSTGGGPLAGGETQYF; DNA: TGCAGTGCTAGAGGGTCGACAGGGGGCGGCCCATTAGCGGGGGGGGAGACCCAGTACTTC
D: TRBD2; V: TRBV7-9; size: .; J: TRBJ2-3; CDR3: CASSLMSGGATDTQYF; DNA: TGTGCCAGCAGCCTAATGAGCGGGGGGGCGACAGATACGCAGTATTTT
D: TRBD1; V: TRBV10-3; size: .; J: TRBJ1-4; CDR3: CAISGTGPNEKLFF; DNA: TGTGCCATCAGTGGGACAGGGCCTAATGAAAAACTGTTTTTT
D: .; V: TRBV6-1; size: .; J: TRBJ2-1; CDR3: CASSVYREDNEQFF; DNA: TGTGCCAGCAGTGTCTACAGGGAAGACAATGAGCAGTTCTTC
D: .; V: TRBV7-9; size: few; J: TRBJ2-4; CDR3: CASSPLTDDQYF; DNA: TGTGCCAGCAGCCCCCTAACAGACGATCAGTACTTC
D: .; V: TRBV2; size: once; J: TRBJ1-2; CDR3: CASSEAADYGYTF; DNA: TGTGCCAGCAGTGAAGCAGCCGACTATGGCTACACCTTC
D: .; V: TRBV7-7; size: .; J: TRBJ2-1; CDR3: CASSQGRGGGNEQFF; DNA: TGTGCCAGCAGCCAAGGTCGAGGAGGGGGGAATGAGCAGTTCTTC
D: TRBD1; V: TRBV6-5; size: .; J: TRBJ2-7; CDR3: CASNASGTGKYEQYF; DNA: TGTGCCAGCAATGCGTCCGGGACAGGGAAGTACGAGCAGTACTTC
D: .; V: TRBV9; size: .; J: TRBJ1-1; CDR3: CASSVGLMNTEAFF; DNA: TGTGCCAGCAGCGTAGGATTAATGAACACTGAAGCTTTCTTT
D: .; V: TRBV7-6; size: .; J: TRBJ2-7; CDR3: CASSLEKEHEQYF; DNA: TGTGCCAGCAGCTTAGAGAAGGAGCACGAGCAGTACTTC
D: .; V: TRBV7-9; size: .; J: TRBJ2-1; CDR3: CASRGDGRNEQFF; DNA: TGTGCCAGCAGAGGGGACGGTCGAAATGAGCAGTTCTTC
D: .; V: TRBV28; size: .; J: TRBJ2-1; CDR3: CASRRLNEQFF; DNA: TGTGCCAGCAGACGTCTCAATGAGCAGTTCTTC
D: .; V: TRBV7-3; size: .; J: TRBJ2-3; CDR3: CASSSGTRRLQYF; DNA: TGTGCCAGCAGCTCCGGGACTCGTAGGTTGCAGTATTTT
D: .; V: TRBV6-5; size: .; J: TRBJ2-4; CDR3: CASSYSSGIKNIQYF; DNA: TGTGCCAGCAGTTACTCGTCGGGAATCAAAAACATTCAGTACTTC
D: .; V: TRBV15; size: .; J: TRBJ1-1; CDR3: CATLMKGNTEAFF; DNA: TGTGCCACCTTAATGAAGGGTAACACTGAAGCTTTCTTT
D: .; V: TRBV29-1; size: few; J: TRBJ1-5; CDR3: CSAGGDRYQPQHF; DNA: TGCAGCGCTGGAGGGGATCGGTATCAGCCCCAGCATTTT
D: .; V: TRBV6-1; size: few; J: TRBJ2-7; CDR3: CASLPGEGASYEQYF; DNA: TGTGCCAGTCTCCCGGGAGAGGGGGCGTCCTACGAGCAGTACTTC
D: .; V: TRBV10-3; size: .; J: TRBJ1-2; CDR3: CAISRQSNYGCTF; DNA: .
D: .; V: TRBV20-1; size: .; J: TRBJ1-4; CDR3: CSASGQGSNEKLFF; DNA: TGCAGTGCTTCCGGCCAGGGGAGTAATGAAAAACTGTTTTTT
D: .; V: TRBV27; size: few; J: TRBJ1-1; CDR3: CASKNEKSHTEAFF; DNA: TGTGCCAGCAAAAACGAGAAGTCACACACTGAAGCTTTCTTT
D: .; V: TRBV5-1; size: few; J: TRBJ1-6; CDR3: CASSLDRVHNSPLHF; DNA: TGCGCCAGCAGCCTGGATCGGGTACATAATTCACCCCTCCACTTT
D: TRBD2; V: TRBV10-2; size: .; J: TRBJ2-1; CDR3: CASSLSGGAVTQQLF; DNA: TGCGCCAGCAGTCTTAGCGGGGGCGCCGTAACACAGCAGCTCTTC
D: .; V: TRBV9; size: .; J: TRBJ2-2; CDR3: CASSVDGGRNTGELFF; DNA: TGTGCCAGCAGCGTAGATGGGGGAAGGAACACCGGGGAGCTGTTTTTT
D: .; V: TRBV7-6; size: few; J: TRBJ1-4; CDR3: CASSPGPWGKLFF; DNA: TGTGCCAGCAGCCCAGGACCTTGGGGAAAACTGTTTTTT
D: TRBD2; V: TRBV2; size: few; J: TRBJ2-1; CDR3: CASEGSSGGDRQFF; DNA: TGTGCCAGCGAAGGGAGTAGCGGGGGGGATCGGCAGTTCTTC
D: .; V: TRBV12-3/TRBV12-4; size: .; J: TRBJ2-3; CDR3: CAVLGSGPFTDTQYF; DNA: TGTGCCGTACTAGGTAGCGGACCTTTCACAGATACGCAGTATTTT
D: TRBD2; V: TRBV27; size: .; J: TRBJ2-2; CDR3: CASRGGGSLTHTGELFF; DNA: TGTGCCAGCAGGGGGGGGGGAAGCCTAACCCATACCGGGGAGCTGTTTTTT
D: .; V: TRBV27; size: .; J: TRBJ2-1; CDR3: CASSLSSATRFSNNEQFF; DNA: TGTGCCAGCAGTTTATCGAGTGCGACCCGATTTAGCAACAATGAGCAGTTCTTC
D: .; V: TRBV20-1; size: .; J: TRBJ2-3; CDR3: CSARMQTWQYF; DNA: TGCAGTGCTAGGATGCAGACCTGGCAGTATTTT